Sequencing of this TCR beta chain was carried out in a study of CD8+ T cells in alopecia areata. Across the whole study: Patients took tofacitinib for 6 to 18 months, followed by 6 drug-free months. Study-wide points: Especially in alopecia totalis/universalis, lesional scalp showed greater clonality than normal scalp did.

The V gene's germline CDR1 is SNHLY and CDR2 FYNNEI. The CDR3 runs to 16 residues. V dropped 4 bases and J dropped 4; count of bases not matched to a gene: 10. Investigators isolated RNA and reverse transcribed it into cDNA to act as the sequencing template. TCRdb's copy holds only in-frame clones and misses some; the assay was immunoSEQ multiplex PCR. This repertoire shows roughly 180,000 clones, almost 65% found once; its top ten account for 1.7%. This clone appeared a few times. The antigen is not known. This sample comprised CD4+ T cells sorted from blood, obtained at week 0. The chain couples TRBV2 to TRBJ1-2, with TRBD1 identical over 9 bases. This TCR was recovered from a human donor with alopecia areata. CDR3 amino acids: CASSGSGTGFSYGYTF. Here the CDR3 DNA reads TGTGCCAGCAGTGGAAGCGGGACAGGGTTTAGCTATGGCTACACCTTC.